These 25 T cell receptor beta chains came from one sample sequenced in a study of chemoradiotherapy in HPV16-positive cancers. This table comes from immunoSEQ multiplex PCR, and its TCRdb copy is limited to in-frame clones, with some not included. The sample includes roughly 25,000 clones, about 88% seen only once; the top ten take roughly 5%. The sequences come from blood, collected from a patient who underwent chemoradiotherapy. The receptors were sampled from a human donor with HPV-associated anogenital cancer.

The chain has TRBV5-4 and TRBJ2-3, with TRBD2 identical over 7 bases. CDR3 size: 15 residues. Germline CDR1 is SGHNT and CDR2 is YYREEE (reference sequence). V lost 2 bases to trimming and J lost 4 bases; unmatched junction nucleotides: 7. For the CDR3, the DNA is TGTGCCAGCAGCTTCCCCGCGGGAGCGGCAGATACGCAGTATTTT. Translation: CASSFPAGAADTQYF.

The gene calls are TRBV20-1 and TRBJ2-5; D is possibly TRBD2 (7 bases). Per germline, CDR1 DFQATT and CDR2 SNEGSKA (reference sequence). The CDR3 consists of 10 residues. Written as DNA, the CDR3 is TGCGCGGGGGCCGAAGAGACCCAGTACTTC. Encoded protein: CAGAEETQYF.

V and J are TRBV19 and TRBJ1-5; D is undetermined. The CDR3 totals 15 residues. V lost 9 bases and J 6 bases, leaving 21 bases between the germline ends. From germline, CDR1 is LNHDA and CDR2 SQIVND (reference sequence). CDR3 DNA sequence: TGTGCCAGCAGAGAGAGGGCTGCGGGTGCTCAGCCCCAGCATTTT. The encoded protein is CASRERAAGAQPQHF. The full variable domain, with the rest looked up from reference TRBV19 and TRBJ1-5, is DGGITQSPKYLFRKEGQNVTLSCEQNLNHDAMYWYRQDPGQGLRLIYYSQIVNDFQKGDIAEGYSVSREKKESFPLTVTSAQKNPTAFYLCASRERAAGAQPQHFGDGTRLSIL.

The rearrangement links TRBV30 to TRBJ1-6, with 7 nucleotides matching TRBD1. With 2 bases clipped from V and 10 bases from J, the junction kept 5 bases outside the gene matches. Germline loops: CDR1 GTSNPN, CDR2 SVGIG (reference sequence). This CDR3 region has 13 residues. The chain's CDR3 is CAWSNTGESPLHF. CDR3 bases: TGTGCCTGGAGTAATACAGGGGAGTCACCCCTCCACTTT.

This sequence joins TRBV19 and TRBJ2-2, with D possibly TRBD2 on 5 matching bases. Trimming took 2 bases from V and 6 from J, leaving 7 bases between them. CDR1 is LNHDA and CDR2 is SQIVND in the germline V gene (reference sequence). The CDR3 is 13 amino acids. The CDR3 here is CASSIKRAGELFF. The CDR3 region has the DNA TGTGCCAGTAGTATAAAGAGGGCCGGGGAGCTGTTTTTT.

This clone was found once. The V call is TRBV29-1, the J call TRBJ2-1, with D hard to call. Per germline, CDR1 SQVTM and CDR2 ANQGSEA. This CDR3 has 12 residues. The germline V and J ends were trimmed by 8 bases and 2 bases, with 10 bases remaining between them. The CDR3 nucleotides are TGCAGCACTTACTTGACCTACAATGAGCAGTTCTTC. Protein sequence: CSTYLTYNEQFF.

This clone showed up just once. The rearrangement uses TRBV7-9 and TRBJ2-3; TRBD2 aligns across 8 bases. Trimming took 1 base from V and 5 from J; bases not matched to a gene: 5. The CDR3 contains 15 residues. The germline V gene has CDR1 SEHNR and CDR2 FQNEAQ (reference sequence). CDR3 sequence: CASSLVSGRGDTQYF. The CDR3 bases are TGTGCCAGCAGCTTAGTGAGCGGGAGAGGAGATACGCAGTATTTT.

This chain connects TRBV7-2 to TRBJ1-2, with 10 nucleotides matching TRBD1. This CDR3 contains 14 residues. V shed 5 bases and J 3 bases; nucleotides not matched to a gene: 3. Germline V gene data show CDR1 as SGHTA and CDR2 as FQGNSA. CDR3 nucleotide sequence: TGTGCCAGCAGCCCCGGGACAGGGGACTATGGCTACACCTTC. It codes for CASSPGTGDYGYTF.

This chain joins TRBV7-9 and TRBJ1-2; TRBD1 aligns across 9 bases. The V and J ends lost 5 bases and 6 bases, in that order; junction bases with no gene match: 4. Germline CDR1 SEHNR, CDR2 FQNEAQ (reference sequence). The CDR3 sequence is 13 residues long. The CDR3 loop reads CASSADRGDGYTF. The CDR3 DNA sequence: TGTGCCAGCAGCGCGGACAGGGGCGATGGCTACACCTTC.

CDR3 DNA sequence: TGCACCAGCAGCCAAGATCACCCCCTCGCTAAGCGGGGGGCCTACGAGCAGTACTTC. This encodes CTSSQDHPLAKRGAYEQYF. V gene TRBV1 combines with J gene TRBJ2-7; TRBD2, as called in the table, went unchecked against the DNA. TRBV1 is termed a pseudogene. There are 19 residues in the CDR3.

This clone was seen only a few times. This chain links TRBV6-5 with TRBJ2-7, with D possibly TRBD1 on 5 matching bases. CDR1 and CDR2 (germline): MNHEY, SVGAGI. The CDR3 spans 14 residues. Trimming pared 0 bases from V and 3 bases from J, leaving 9 bases between. The CDR3 bases are TGTGCCAGCAGTTACTCTTCAGGGAACTACGAGCAGTACTTC. Protein product: CASSYSSGNYEQYF.

This chain connects TRBV4-3 to TRBJ2-3; D possibly corresponds to TRBD1 (7 bases). With 2 bases removed from V and 6 bases from J, the gap between germline ends came to 18 bases. The length of the CDR3 is 16 residues. In germline, CDR1 is LGHNA, CDR2 YSLEER. The DNA for the CDR3 is TGCGCCAGCAGCCAATTCAGAAATTCAGGGGGGGATACGCAGTATTTT. The encoded protein is CASSQFRNSGGDTQYF.

The CDR3 sequence is CAITGLGSTDTQYF. Written as DNA, the CDR3 is TGTGCCATCACAGGGTTGGGAAGCACAGATACGCAGTATTTT. V is TRBV10-3 and J is TRBJ2-3; a weak D match, TRBD1 (5 bases). CDR1 is ENHRY and CDR2 is SYGVKD in the germline V gene. Deletions cut 7 bases from V and 0 bases from J, with 11 bases between. The CDR3 consists of 14 residues.

The chain recombines TRBV6-5 with TRBJ1-2, with D unclear. This CDR3 is built from 13 residues. V was pared by 0 bases and J by 8 bases, with 10 bases between. The germline V gene has CDR1 MNHEY and CDR2 SVGAGI. CDR3 bases: TGTGCCAGCAGTTACTCGAACCTTCGGGGCTACACCTTC. Protein: CASSYSNLRGYTF.

The chain has TRBV7-2 and TRBJ2-2; D uncertain. This CDR3 spans 14 amino acids. V lost 3 bases to trimming and J lost 0 bases, with 5 bases between them. Per the germline V gene, CDR1 is SGHTA and CDR2 is FQGNSA. The DNA of the CDR3 is TGTGCCAGCAGCTTCCGATCGAACACCGGGGAGCTGTTTTTT. Translated: CASSFRSNTGELFF.

V is TRBV27 and J is TRBJ2-7; no clear D gene. Trimming removed 3 bases at V and 3 bases at J, with 9 bases between. This CDR3 region has 13 residues. Germline CDR1 and CDR2: MNHEY and SMNVEV (reference sequence). CDR3 bases: TGTGCCAGCAGTTTGCGGTCTTACTACGAGCAGTACTTC. Its protein product is CASSLRSYYEQYF.

The CDR3 spells CASGLTGANTGELFF. The CDR3 coding sequence is TGCGCCAGCGGTTTGACAGGGGCGAACACCGGGGAGCTGTTTTTT. The chain employs TRBV5-1 and TRBJ2-2; 8 positions agree with TRBD1. Germline V gene data show CDR1 as SGHRS and CDR2 as YFSETQ. The junction had 5 bases not matched to a gene; V was cut back by 7 bases and J by 0 bases. The CDR3 is made up of 15 amino acids.

The chain uses TRBV7-2 and TRBJ2-5; 7 bases line up with TRBD1. The J call may be faulty, since TRBJ2-7 better matches the DNA end. Per germline, CDR1 SGHTA and CDR2 FQGNSA. The CDR3 is 14 residues long. The chain's CDR3 is CASSSRRDSYEQYF. CDR3 bases: TGTGCCAGCAGTTCTCGACGGGACAGCTACGAGCAGTACTTC.

This clone has just one count. This same CDR3 is encoded by further DNA sequences in the sample. V gene TRBV30 combines with J gene TRBJ2-5, with 10 bases identical to TRBD2. The CDR3 is 18 residues long. V was pared by 0 bases and J by 5 bases, with 15 bases of the junction left unmatched. The germline CDR1 and CDR2 sequences are GTSNPN and SVGIG (reference sequence). The DNA of the CDR3 is TGTGCCTGGAGTGTTTCCGCCCAGCGGGAGGGCCTTAGGGAGACCCAGTACTTC. Translating gives CAWSVSAQREGLRETQYF.

Turning to this clone: A junction end diverges from the germline sequence, so it may reflect a read error. This chain uses TRBV10-3 with TRBJ1-3, with D hard to call. CDR3 length: 12 amino acids. The germline CDR1 and CDR2 sequences are ENHRY and SYGVKD. The chain's CDR3 is CAISETGGTWDF. Written as DNA, the CDR3 is TGTGCCATCAGTGAGACTGGCGGAACTTGGGATTTT.

This chain uses TRBV30 with TRBJ2-5; D is tentatively TRBD1 or TRBD2 (5 bases each). The CDR3 loop spans 13 amino acids. CDR1 is GTSNPN and CDR2 is SVGIG in the germline V gene (reference sequence). The V and J ends lost 0 bases and 9 bases respectively, with 14 bases between them. CDR3 region: CAWSVRGPRAQYF. The CDR3 DNA reads TGTGCCTGGAGTGTACGGGGTCCCAGGGCCCAGTACTTC. The whole variable domain, remainder taken from reference TRBV30 and TRBJ2-5, is SQTIHQWPATLVQPVGSPLSLECTVEGTSNPNLYWYRQAAGRGLQLLFYSVGIGQISSEVPQNLSASRPQDRQFILSSKKLLLSDSGFYLCAWSVRGPRAQYFGPGTRLLVL.

CDR3 sequence reads: CASSPQQGSNQPQHF. The CDR3, as DNA: TGTGCCAGCTCACCACAACAGGGGAGCAATCAGCCCCAGCATTTT. The chain carries TRBV18 and TRBJ1-5; 7 bases map to TRBD1. The germline gives CDR1 KGHSH, CDR2 LQKENI. The CDR3 consists of 15 residues. V dropped 1 base and J dropped 1; count of bases not matched to a gene: 1.

The chain links TRBV19 to TRBJ1-2; D ambiguous. Germline V lookup: CDR1 LNHDA, CDR2 SQIVND (reference sequence). Trimming cost V 4 bases and J 2 bases, with 11 bases left between them. The CDR3 length is 14 residues. CDR3 amino acids: CASSTANRNYGYTF. CDR3 sequence (DNA): TGTGCCAGTAGTACCGCCAACAGAAACTATGGCTACACCTTC.

This clone was seen once. V is TRBV5-1 and J is TRBJ1-2; D ambiguous. Germline V gives CDR1 SGHRS, CDR2 YFSETQ. V lost 0 bases and J 1 base, leaving 7 bases between the germline ends. This CDR3 spans 14 amino acids. The CDR3 sequence is CASSLEVGNYGYTF. DNA of the CDR3: TGCGCCAGCAGCTTGGAAGTGGGTAACTATGGCTACACCTTC.

This sequence joins TRBV5-6 and TRBJ2-1; no clear D. Trimming shortened V by 6 bases and J by 5 bases, and 15 bases separated the two germline ends. The germline V gene has CDR1 SGHDT and CDR2 YYEEEE. CDR3 length: 14 amino acids. The CDR3 coding sequence is TGTGCCAGCACCTTTGGGCCAGTAGACAATGAGCAGTTCTTC. It encodes CASTFGPVDNEQFF.